This T cell receptor beta chain was identified during a study of blood T cell repertoires in COVID-19. Across the study: T cells, B-cell-depleted T cells, or PBMCs provided the cDNA or gDNA that served as material.

Produced via immunoSEQ multiplex PCR; TCRdb's table is partial and in-frame only. Altogether fewer than 350,000 clones are present, around nine tenths being singletons, with the ten largest covering about 6.1%. Participants reported their clinical history, and cohort assignment relied on those reports. This CDR3 has 15 amino acids. The germline V gene encodes CDR1 MNHEY and CDR2 SVGAGI. V lost 2 bases and J lost 2; bases outside the gene matches: 2. This chain uses TRBV6-5 with TRBJ2-1, with 8 bases aligning to TRBD2. Sequenced input: PBMCs or T cells enriched from blood (not recorded which). This clonotype originated in a woman aged 40 to 50 who had recovered from COVID-19. Here the CDR3 DNA reads TGTGCCAGCAGTTACGCGGGACTAGCCTACAATGAGCAGTTCTTC. This gives the protein CASSYAGLAYNEQFF.